One sample yielded the 12 T cell receptor beta chains listed below, sequenced in a study of CD8+CD57+ T cells in acquired aplastic anemia. Investigators profiled TCR beta VDJ and CDR3 from genomic DNA template. Via MiXCR, TCRdb re-called the reads, giving one row per CDR3 protein. The top ten clones hold roughly 62% of a sample with 200,000 or so distinct CDR3 sequences, about 62% of them seen once. All patients picked for sequencing had shown, by flow cytometry, an expansion of CD8+CD57+ cells. The source material was sorted CD4+, CD8+, or CD8+CD57+ T cells (not recorded which) from PBMCs. These receptors all stem from a human donor with aplastic anemia.

This clonotype was seen a handful of times. The J gene is TRBJ2-7, the V gene TRBV20-1, with TRBD2 identical over 9 bases. J gave up 1 base and V 5 bases, and 12 bases lay outside the gene matches. This CDR3 has 16 residues. Germline V gene sequence: CDR1 DFQATT, CDR2 SNEGSKA (reference sequence). This CDR3 reads CSARSSGSVRSYEQYF. The CDR3 DNA reads TGCAGTGCTCGGAGTAGCGGGAGTGTTAGATCCTACGAGCAGTACTTC.

This clonotype was detected only a few times. The rearrangement uses TRBV29-1 and TRBJ2-7, with D tentatively TRBD2 (6 bases). CDR1 and CDR2 from the germline V gene are SQVTM and ANQGSEA. The ends were cut back, 7 bases at V and 3 bases at J, with 16 bases in the middle. The CDR3 totals 13 residues. The CDR3 bases are TGCAGCGCCGGAGGGGACGATCTCTACGAGCAGTACTTC. Protein product: CSAGGDDLYEQYF.

This clonotype was seen many times. CDR3 in DNA: TGTGCCAGCAGCCCCGGAGGGGCCAACGTCCTGACTTTC. This sequence encodes CASSPGGANVLTF. V is TRBV5-6 and J is TRBJ2-6, with D hard to call. This CDR3 contains 13 residues. The V end lost 4 bases, the J end lost 4 bases, and 6 bases lay between the germline ends. Germline V gene lookup returns CDR1 SGHDT and CDR2 YYEEEE. Full variable domain (rest looked up from reference TRBV5-6 and TRBJ2-6): DAGVTQSPTHLIKTRGQQVTLRCSPKSGHDTVSWYQQALGQGPQFIFQYYEEEERQRGNFPDRFSGHQFPNYSSELNVNALLLGDSALYLCASSPGGANVLTFGAGSRLTVL.

The chain recombines TRBV20-1 with TRBJ2-7, with TRBD2 matching 7 bases. With 3 bases clipped from V and 0 bases from J, the junction kept 2 bases outside the gene matches. The CDR3 is 13 residues long. The V gene's germline CDR1 is DFQATT and CDR2 SNEGSKA (reference sequence). The CDR3 sequence is CSASPGGSYEQYF. The CDR3 DNA follows: TGCAGTGCTAGCCCGGGGGGCTCCTACGAGCAGTACTTC.

The rearrangement joins TRBV20-1 to TRBJ2-7; D not certain. V lost 3 bases to trimming and J lost 0 bases, with 9 bases between them. Looked up from germline, CDR1 is DFQATT and CDR2 is SNEGSKA (reference sequence). The CDR3 extends over 13 amino acids. In nucleotides, the CDR3 is TGCAGTGCTAGGGTGATGAGCTCCTACGAGCAGTACTTC. It codes for CSARVMSSYEQYF.

CDR3 loop: CASSWDRDHNSPLHF. CDR3 bases: TGTGCCAGCAGCTGGGACAGGGACCATAATTCACCCCTCCACTTT. The gene calls are TRBV7-8 and TRBJ1-6, with TRBD1 matching 9 bases. V lost 4 bases, J lost 5 bases, and 3 bases stayed unmatched. The CDR3 covers 15 residues. CDR1 is SGHVS, CDR2 FQNEAQ, per germline.

Notes on this clonotype: Since the CDR3 does not end with the conserved phenylalanine or tryptophan, this likely comes from a read error. This chain uses TRBV15 with TRBJ1-2, with D perhaps matching TRBD1 (5 bases). CDR1 is LNHNV and CDR2 is YYDKDF in the germline V gene (reference sequence). This CDR3 comprises 13 residues. V was trimmed by 1 base and J by 6 bases, leaving 9 bases between them. The CDR3 protein is CATSRGVGDGYTS. The CDR3 nucleotides are TGTGCCACCAGCAGAGGGGTGGGGGATGGCTACACCTCC.

Points on this clonotype: The junction and the germline gene differ at one end; a read error may be behind it. The V call is TRBV10-3, the J call TRBJ1-5; 9 nucleotides match TRBD1. The CDR3 has 15 residues. Looked up from germline, CDR1 is ENHRY and CDR2 is SYGVKD. The chain's CDR3 is CAISESLTGGQPQHF. The CDR3 region has the DNA TGTGCCATCAGCGAGTCGTTGACAGGGGGTCAGCCCCAGCATTTT.

As DNA, the CDR3 is TGTGCCATCAGTGAGTGGGGAGACTATGGCTACACCTTC. Protein sequence: CAISEWGDYGYTF. The chain employs TRBV10-3 and TRBJ1-2; D is ambiguous. Trimming removed 1 base from V and 3 bases from J, with 6 bases in between. The CDR3 is made up of 13 amino acids. Germline assignment: CDR1 ENHRY and CDR2 SYGVKD.

This chain uses TRBV24-1 with TRBJ2-1; D is perhaps TRBD1 (5 bases). CDR3 length: 13 amino acids. The germline V and J ends were trimmed by 9 bases and 7 bases, with 15 bases remaining between them. Germline CDR1 and CDR2: KGHDR and SFDVKD. The CDR3 reads CATPQGAGNEQFF. The CDR3 bases are TGTGCCACCCCCCAAGGGGCAGGGAATGAGCAGTTCTTC.

The chain uses TRBV12-3 or TRBV12-4 and TRBJ2-5, with 10 bases identical to TRBD1. Losses at the gene ends were 7 bases for V and 3 bases for J; bases not matched to a gene: 2. The CDR3 loop spans 13 amino acids. CDR3 in amino acids: CASTGTGEETQYF. The CDR3 nucleotides read TGTGCCAGCACCGGGACAGGGGAAGAGACCCAGTACTTC.

The rearrangement joins TRBV20-1 to TRBJ2-7; 12 bases are a match to TRBD2. CDR1 and CDR2 from the germline V gene are DFQATT and SNEGSKA (reference sequence). The V segment lost 3 bases and the J segment 0 bases; nucleotides outside the gene matches: 3. The CDR3 has 15 residues. CDR3 sequence: CSARASGRASYEQYF. The DNA of the CDR3 is TGCAGTGCTAGGGCTAGCGGGAGGGCCTCCTACGAGCAGTACTTC.